The T cell receptor beta chain described here comes from a study of technical replicates of blood from a few donors. CDR1 and CDR2 from the germline V gene are SGHRS and YFSETQ. With V trimmed by 0 bases and J by 7 bases, 4 bases remained unmatched. The CDR3 contains 16 residues. Method: immunoSEQ multiplex PCR; TCRdb's copy keeps in-frame clones and lacks some. The sample includes 45,000 to 60,000 clones, about 95% of them seen just once. The receptor's source is a human donor in good health. Some clones in this sample may be carry-over from other donors' samples. This chain joins TRBV5-1 and TRBJ2-1, with 13 bases lining up with TRBD2. The sample consisted of PBMCs. CDR3 protein: CASSLGLAGGENEQFF. CDR3 DNA: TGCGCCAGCAGCTTGGGACTAGCGGGAGGTGAAAATGAGCAGTTCTTC.